This T cell receptor (beta chain) derives from a study of cytomegalovirus exposure and HLA in healthy donors. The primer mix had 60 Vbeta and 13 Jbeta primers. Using immunoSEQ multiplex PCR, the repertoire was profiled, and TCRdb retains in-frame clones only, with some absent. The sample shows over 80,000 clones, 65% to 85% of them seen only once. This CDR3 is 16 amino acids long. V shed 3 bases and J shed 4 bases, with 18 bases lying between them. Germline CDR1 is MNHEY and CDR2 is SVGAGI. Findings and limits, study-wide: TCR beta chains numbering under 200 were designated cytomegalovirus-associated.

Concerning this clone: Its target is not known.

Sequencing was carried out using PBMCs. The TCR was taken from a man aged 35-49 years in good health and CMV-seropositive. V is TRBV6-5 and J is TRBJ1-1; TRBD1 might be the D (5 bases). The CDR3 DNA is TGTGCCAGCAGTTATTCTTACCGTGCGGGGGGCACTGAAGCTTTCTTT. Encoded protein: CASSYSYRAGGTEAFF.